Listed below are T cell receptor beta chains from one sample, sequenced in a study of shared clonotypes between healthy human individuals. TCRdb keeps only in-frame clones here, not all; method: immunoSEQ multiplex PCR. Here the sample spans some 700,000 clones, 80% to 95% being singletons. Material for sequencing was memory CD8+ T cells from PBMCs. The source is a man younger than 30 in good health. Some clones in this sample may be carry-over from other donors' samples. Each CDR3 is given with its conserved first and last residue. The order of the fields is clone size, V gene, D gene, J gene, CDR3 length, CDR3 protein. D genes are given only for firm matches. Only some rows state a clone size, as once, few, many or a class for expanded clones.

clone size: .
V gene: TRBV9
D gene: .
J gene: TRBJ2-1
CDR3 length: 16
CDR3 protein: CASSPKQRRAFNEQFF

clone size: .
V gene: TRBV5-1
D gene: .
J gene: TRBJ1-3
CDR3 length: 13
CDR3 protein: CASSGGSGNTIYF

clone size: many
V gene: TRBV7-8
D gene: .
J gene: TRBJ1-4
CDR3 length: 16
CDR3 protein: CASSLPGTGTNEKLFF

clone size: .
V gene: TRBV10-3
D gene: .
J gene: TRBJ2-7
CDR3 length: 13
CDR3 protein: CAISAAGSYEQYF

clone size: .
V gene: TRBV28
D gene: TRBD2
J gene: TRBJ2-3
CDR3 length: 17
CDR3 protein: CASSPLAGATGTDTQYF

clone size: once
V gene: TRBV28
D gene: .
J gene: TRBJ1-1
CDR3 length: 13
CDR3 protein: CASSDIMNTEAFF

clone size: few
V gene: TRBV7-9
D gene: .
J gene: TRBJ2-3
CDR3 length: 12
CDR3 protein: CASTHSADTQYF

clone size: .
V gene: TRBV29-1
D gene: .
J gene: TRBJ1-5
CDR3 length: 13
CDR3 protein: CSVRLGGNQPQHF

clone size: .
V gene: TRBV7-9
D gene: TRBD2
J gene: TRBJ2-3
CDR3 length: 16
CDR3 protein: CASSPRLAGGEDTQYF

clone size: .
V gene: TRBV5-4
D gene: TRBD2
J gene: TRBJ2-5
CDR3 length: 15
CDR3 protein: CASSLAGEGEETQYF

clone size: .
V gene: TRBV5-1
D gene: TRBD1
J gene: TRBJ1-1
CDR3 length: 13
CDR3 protein: CASSLTGGTEAFF

clone size: .
V gene: TRBV10-3
D gene: .
J gene: TRBJ2-7
CDR3 length: 14
CDR3 protein: CAISDFGGRYEQYF

clone size: .
V gene: TRBV7-9
D gene: .
J gene: TRBJ2-3
CDR3 length: 14
CDR3 protein: CASSLTTRTDTQYF

clone size: .
V gene: TRBV11-2
D gene: .
J gene: TRBJ2-5
CDR3 length: 14
CDR3 protein: CASSFPRTAETQYF

clone size: .
V gene: TRBV11-2
D gene: .
J gene: TRBJ1-1
CDR3 length: 14
CDR3 protein: CASSSRDGQNEAFF

clone size: .
V gene: TRBV2
D gene: .
J gene: TRBJ2-7
CDR3 length: 11
CDR3 protein: CASREGVVQYF

clone size: .
V gene: TRBV11-3
D gene: .
J gene: TRBJ2-1
CDR3 length: 13
CDR3 protein: CASSLNAYNEQFF

clone size: .
V gene: TRBV6-1
D gene: TRBD1
J gene: TRBJ2-1
CDR3 length: 14
CDR3 protein: CASSRRDRENEQFF

clone size: .
V gene: TRBV28
D gene: TRBD1
J gene: TRBJ2-7
CDR3 length: 15
CDR3 protein: CASSFLTGATYEQYF